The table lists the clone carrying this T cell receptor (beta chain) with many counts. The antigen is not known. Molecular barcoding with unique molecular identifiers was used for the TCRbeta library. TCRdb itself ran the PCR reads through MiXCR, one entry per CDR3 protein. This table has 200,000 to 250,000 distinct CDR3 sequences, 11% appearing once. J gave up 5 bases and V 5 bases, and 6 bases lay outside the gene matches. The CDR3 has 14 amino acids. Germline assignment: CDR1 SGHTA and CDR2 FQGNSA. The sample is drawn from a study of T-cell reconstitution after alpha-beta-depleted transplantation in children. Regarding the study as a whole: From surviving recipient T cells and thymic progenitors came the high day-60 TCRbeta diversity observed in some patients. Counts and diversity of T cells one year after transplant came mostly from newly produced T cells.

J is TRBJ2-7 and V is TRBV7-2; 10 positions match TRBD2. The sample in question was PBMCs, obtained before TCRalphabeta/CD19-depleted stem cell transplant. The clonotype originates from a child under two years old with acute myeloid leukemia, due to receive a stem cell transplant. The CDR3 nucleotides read TGTGCCAGCAGCCCAGCGGGAGGGCCTGACGAGCAGTACTTC. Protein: CASSPAGGPDEQYF.